The subject of this entry is one T cell receptor (beta chain). Its target is not known. The data belong to a study of cytomegalovirus exposure and HLA in healthy donors. Study-wide results and limits: An analysis that was carried out later associated 16,951 TCR beta sequences with HLA alleles at 0.05 false discovery rate. Most TCR sequences were rare, but some public TCRs occurred in many donors. A later analysis showed TCR association rates differing by HLA locus, peaking at DRB1 and lowest at HLA-C. The authors assumed roughly uniform sequencing depth across donors for presence/absence analyses.

The primer mix had 60 Vbeta and 13 Jbeta primers. The method was immunoSEQ multiplex PCR; TCRdb's version includes in-frame clones alone and lacks a portion of them. The sample holds more than 150,000 clones, over 75% seen once. In germline, CDR1 is SGHAT, CDR2 FQNNGV. V lost 0 bases, J lost 3 bases, and 9 bases lay in between. This CDR3 has 15 amino acids. The clonotype originates from a man in his fifties or sixties in good health and CMV-seronegative. The sample consisted of PBMCs. This chain links TRBV11-2 with TRBJ1-3, with a tentative D call TRBD1 (5 bases). CDR3 DNA sequence: TGTGCCAGCAGCTTAGATCACGGGGGTGGAAACACCATATATTTT. This gives the protein CASSLDHGGGNTIYF.